Listed here are 15 T cell receptor beta chains from one sample, sequenced in a study of T cell clonality in common variable immunodeficiency (dated by TCRdb to the mid-2010s). The method was the immunoSEQ multiplex PCR assay. Not all clones reach the TCRdb copy of this immuneACCESS table, which keeps in-frame sequences only. Checked studies attribute under half of the gap to unresolved V genes and leave the rest unexplained. The data for this sample show about 28,000 clones, each detected more than once. Around 3% of the sample is taken by the ten largest. Points the paper makes about the study in general: CVID TCRbeta sequences reportedly showed fewer deletions and N-nucleotide insertions and lacked highly modified clones with 13 or more V deletions.

These receptors have no identified antigens. Sequenced sample: peripheral blood mononuclear cells. The receptors here all came from a human donor with common variable immunodeficiency.

This clone appeared many times. The read gets to within 3 residues of the CDR3 end, and the germline J gene fills in the rest. The rearrangement uses TRBV29-1 and TRBJ1-4; 10 bases fit TRBD1. Germline lookup yields CDR1 SQVTM and CDR2 ANQGSEA. After removal of 6 bases from V and 1 base from J, the junction contained 5 bases not matched to a gene. CDR3 length equals 15 residues. CDR3 loop: CSVARDRGTNEKLFF. Incomplete CDR3 DNA: TGCAGCGTAGCCCGGGACAGGGGAACTAATGAAAAA.

This clone was observed a few times. The CDR3 goes on 3 residues after the read ends, and that part is filled in from the germline J gene. The genes are TRBV7-9 and TRBJ2-1; D possibly corresponds to TRBD2 (6 bases). Germline loops: CDR1 SEHNR, CDR2 FQNEAQ (reference sequence). This CDR3 has 13 amino acids. With 3 bases removed from V and 4 bases from J, the gap between germline ends came to 7 bases. The DNA read from the CDR3 is TGTGCCAGCAGCTTGGGGACTTACAATGAG. It is translated as CASSLGTYNE. The complete CDR3 protein is CASSLGTYNEQFF.

On this clone itself: The read comes to an end 3 residues before the CDR3 does, leaving the germline J gene to fill in the end. The chain combines TRBV19 with TRBJ2-7; 7 bases are shared with TRBD1. Unmatched junction bases numbered 0, after V lost 2 bases and J lost 2 bases. The germline V gene has CDR1 LNHDA and CDR2 SQIVND (reference sequence). The CDR3 runs 13 residues. This chain's CDR3 is CASSIQGAYEQYF. The sequenced CDR3 bases are TGTGCCAGTAGTATACAGGGGGCCTACGAG.

This clone was seen a few times. The read gets to within 3 residues of the CDR3 end, and the germline J gene fills in the rest. This sequence joins TRBV6-2 or TRBV6-3 and TRBJ2-1; 10 bases line up with TRBD2. There are 16 residues in the CDR3. V was pared by 0 bases and J by 6 bases, with 5 bases of the junction left unmatched. The germline V gene has CDR1 MNHEY and CDR2 SVGEGT. The covered CDR3 bases are TGTGCCAGCAGTTACTCGGGACTAGCGCCTGGCAATGAG. Protein product: CASSYSGLAPGNE. The entire CDR3 sequence reads CASSYSGLAPGNEQFF.

This clone was observed at least ten times. The part of the CDR3 DNA that was read is TGTGCCAGCAGCCAGGACAGGGACTATGGC. It specifies CASSQDRDYG. The whole CDR3 protein reads CASSQDRDYGYTF. The chain is built from TRBV7-9 and TRBJ1-2; 8 nucleotides align to TRBD1. Sequencing ends 3 residues short of the CDR3 end; the germline J gene provides the rest. The ends lost 5 bases at V and 3 bases at J; junction bases unmatched: 2. Germline V lookup: CDR1 SEHNR, CDR2 FQNEAQ (reference sequence). The CDR3 extends over 13 amino acids.

This clone was seen more than once but under ten times. The sequenced fragment ends 3 residues before the CDR3 boundary, so the rest is inferred from the germline J gene. This chain connects TRBV19 to TRBJ2-7; 8 nucleotides match TRBD2. The CDR3 is made up of 14 amino acids. J gave up 3 bases and V 5 bases, and 6 bases lay outside the gene matches. The V gene's germline CDR1 is LNHDA and CDR2 SQIVND (reference sequence). The DNA read from the CDR3 is TGTGCCAGTAGTTCAAGCGGGAGCCTCTACGAG. This sequence encodes CASSSSGSLYE. The complete CDR3 sequence is CASSSSGSLYEQYF.

With respect to this clone: Read sequence stops 3 residues before the CDR3 end, and the germline J gene provides the missing end. The chain links TRBV30 to TRBJ2-1, with 12 nucleotides matching TRBD2. J lost 4 bases, V lost 0 bases, and 4 bases had no gene match. The CDR3 is 16 residues long. The germline CDR1 and CDR2 sequences are GTSNPN and SVGIG (reference sequence). The CDR3 sequence: CAWSVRLAGEYNEQFF. The sequenced CDR3 bases are TGTGCCTGGAGTGTACGACTAGCGGGAGAGTACAATGAG.

As for this clone: The CDR3 is cut off 3 residues early in the read; its end comes from the germline J gene. V gene TRBV23-1 combines with J gene TRBJ1-2; 7 bases match TRBD1. TRBV23-1 is labeled an ORF, and its function is uncertain. The CDR3 loop spans 15 amino acids. Trimming removed 3 bases from V and 7 bases from J; junction bases left unmatched: 11. The CDR3 DNA, read in part, is TGCGCCAGCAGTCATACAGGGGACCCAGATTTTGGC. As protein: CASSHTGDPDFG. The full CDR3 protein is CASSHTGDPDFGYTF.

This clone was seen ten or more times. From the germline J gene comes the end of the CDR3, since the read stops 3 residues before it. The rearrangement uses TRBV7-8 and TRBJ2-2; 7 bases are shared with TRBD1. Germline CDR1 SGHVS, CDR2 FQNEAQ. This CDR3 has 17 residues. Trimming at V came to 5 bases and at J to 2 bases, leaving 11 bases not matched to a gene. The CDR3 DNA, read in part, is TGTGCCAGCAGCCCCCGTGCCGGGACAGTAAACACCGGGGAG. Amino acids: CASSPRAGTVNTGE. The entire CDR3 is CASSPRAGTVNTGELFF.

Many counts were recorded for this clone. This CDR3 reads CASSRLGGRTLTDTQYF. The sequenced part of the CDR3 DNA is TGTGCCAGTAGTCGCTTGGGGGGGCGTACCCTCACAGATACG. The chain joins TRBV19 to TRBJ2-3; TRBD2 is a possible D gene (7 bases). Sequencing ends 3 residues short of the CDR3 end; the germline J gene provides the rest. Between the trimmed V and J ends, which lost 5 bases and 2 bases, there was a span of 20 bases. The CDR3 loop spans 17 amino acids. CDR1 and CDR2 from the germline V gene are LNHDA and SQIVND (reference sequence). Supplemented by reference TRBV19 and TRBJ2-3, the full variable domain reads DGGITQSPKYLFRKEGQNVTLSCEQNLNHDAMYWYRQDPGQGLRLIYYSQIVNDFQKGDIAEGYSVSREKKESFPLTVTSAQKNPTAFYLCASSRLGGRTLTDTQYFGPGTRLTVL.

On this clone: The sequence runs out 3 residues before the end of the CDR3; the remainder is reconstructed from the germline J gene. This chain connects TRBV20-1 to TRBJ2-7; D is unclear. The CDR3 runs to 13 residues. From germline, CDR1 is DFQATT and CDR2 SNEGSKA (reference sequence). V was pared by 0 bases and J by 0 bases, with 6 bases between. The covered CDR3 bases are TGCAGTGCTAGAGAGGCCAGCTCCTACGAG. Amino acids: CSAREASSYE. The whole CDR3 protein reads CSAREASSYEQYF.

The sample holds a few counts of this clone. Read sequence stops 3 residues before the CDR3 end, and the germline J gene provides the missing end. This chain connects TRBV19 to TRBJ2-1; 9 bases line up with TRBD1. The CDR3 length is 14 residues. V was clipped by 3 bases and J by 6 bases; unmatched bases: 3. CDR1 is LNHDA and CDR2 is SQIVND in the germline V gene (reference sequence). The CDR3 reads CASSIGTGTNEQFF. The CDR3 bases that were read are TGTGCCAGTAGTATTGGGACAGGGACCAATGAG.

Comment on this clone: Read coverage stops 3 residues before the CDR3 terminus; the germline J gene supplies the remainder. The V gene is TRBV18, the J gene TRBJ2-5; a weak D match, TRBD1 (8 bases). This CDR3 region has 18 residues. The germline CDR1 and CDR2 sequences are KGHSH and LQKENI. Trimming cost V 4 bases and J 3 bases, with 24 bases left between them. The covered CDR3 bases are TGTGCCAGCTCACGAGGCCAGGGGGCGCGTCTAGCGGAAGAGACC. It specifies CASSRGQGARLAEET. The whole CDR3 protein reads CASSRGQGARLAEETQYF.

This clone was recorded many times. The read ends 3 residues early relative to the CDR3; the germline J gene fills the gap. The chain carries TRBV30 and TRBJ2-7, with TRBD2 matching over 11 bases. The CDR3 sequence is 16 residues long. Germline lookup yields CDR1 GTSNPN and CDR2 SVGIG (reference sequence). V lost 1 base and J lost 4; bases outside the gene matches: 9. The covered CDR3 bases are TGTGCCTGGAGTGACCCCACTAGCGGGAGCCTATACGAG. It specifies CAWSDPTSGSLYE. The full CDR3 protein is CAWSDPTSGSLYEQYF. Full variable domain (missing parts from reference TRBV30 and TRBJ2-7): SQTIHQWPATLVQPVGSPLSLECTVEGTSNPNLYWYRQAAGRGLQLLFYSVGIGQISSEVPQNLSASRPQDRQFILSSKKLLLSDSGFYLCAWSDPTSGSLYEQYFGPGTRLTVT.

This clone was seen at least ten times. The CDR3 end lies 3 residues beyond the end of the read and is filled in from the germline J gene. The V gene is TRBV30, the J gene TRBJ2-3, with TRBD2 matching over 7 bases. The germline V gene encodes CDR1 GTSNPN and CDR2 SVGIG (reference sequence). The CDR3 has 15 residues. Trimming removed 0 bases from V and 4 bases from J; junction bases left unmatched: 7. The DNA read from the CDR3 is TGTGCCTGGAGTGTATTGGCGGGAGTGGCAGATACG. This encodes CAWSVLAGVADT. The whole CDR3 protein reads CAWSVLAGVADTQYF. Drawing the rest from reference TRBV30 and TRBJ2-3, the complete variable domain is SQTIHQWPATLVQPVGSPLSLECTVEGTSNPNLYWYRQAAGRGLQLLFYSVGIGQISSEVPQNLSASRPQDRQFILSSKKLLLSDSGFYLCAWSVLAGVADTQYFGPGTRLTVL.